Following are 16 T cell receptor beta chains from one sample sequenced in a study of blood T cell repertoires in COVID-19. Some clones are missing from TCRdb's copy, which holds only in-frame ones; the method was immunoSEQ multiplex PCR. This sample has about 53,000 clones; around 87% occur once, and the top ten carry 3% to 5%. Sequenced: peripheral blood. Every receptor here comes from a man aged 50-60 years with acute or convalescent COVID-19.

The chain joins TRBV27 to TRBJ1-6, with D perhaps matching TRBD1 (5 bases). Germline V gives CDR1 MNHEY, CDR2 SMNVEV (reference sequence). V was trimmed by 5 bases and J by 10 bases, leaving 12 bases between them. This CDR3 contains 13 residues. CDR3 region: CASSPRAGSPLHF. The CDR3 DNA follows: TGTGCCAGCAGTCCCAGGGCCGGCTCACCCCTCCACTTT.

CDR3 nucleotide sequence: TGTGCCAGCAGTCTGGGACAGCGTACCCCCTACGAGCAGTACTTC. Its translation is CASSLGQRTPYEQYF. This chain links TRBV7-9 with TRBJ2-7; 7 bases map to TRBD1. Germline CDR1 reads SEHNR; CDR2 reads FQNEAQ (reference sequence). J gave up 2 bases and V 6 bases, and 10 bases lay outside the gene matches. The CDR3 runs 15 residues.

The CDR3 sequence is CASSSGPKQYF. CDR3 coding DNA: TGTGCCAGCAGCTCTGGGCCTAAGCAGTACTTC. This chain uses TRBV5-6 with TRBJ2-7, with no clear D. V gave up 3 bases and J gave up 8 bases, with 9 bases separating them. CDR3 length equals 11 residues. Per germline, CDR1 SGHDT and CDR2 YYEEEE.

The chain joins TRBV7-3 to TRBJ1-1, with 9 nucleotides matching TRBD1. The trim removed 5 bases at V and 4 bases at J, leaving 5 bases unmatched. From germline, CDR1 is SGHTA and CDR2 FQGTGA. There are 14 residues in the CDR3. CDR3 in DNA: TGTGCCAGCAGCCCGGGGGGACAGGGCACTGAAGCTTTCTTT. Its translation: CASSPGGQGTEAFF.

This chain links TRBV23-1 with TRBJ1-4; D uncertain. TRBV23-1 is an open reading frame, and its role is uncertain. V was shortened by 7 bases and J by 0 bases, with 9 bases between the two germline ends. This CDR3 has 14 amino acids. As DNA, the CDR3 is TGCGCCAGCAACTCTTCCACAACTAATGAAAAACTGTTTTTT. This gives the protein CASNSSTTNEKLFF.

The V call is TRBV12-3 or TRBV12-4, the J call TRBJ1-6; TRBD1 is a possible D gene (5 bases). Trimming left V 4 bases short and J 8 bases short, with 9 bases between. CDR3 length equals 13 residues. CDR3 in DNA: TGTGCCAGCAGTTCTTTCAGGGATTCACCCCTCCACTTT. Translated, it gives CASSSFRDSPLHF.

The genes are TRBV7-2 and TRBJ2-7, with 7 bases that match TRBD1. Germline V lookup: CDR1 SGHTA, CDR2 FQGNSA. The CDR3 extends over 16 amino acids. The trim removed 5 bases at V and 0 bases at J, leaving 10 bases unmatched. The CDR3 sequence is CASSPRGQEISYEQYF. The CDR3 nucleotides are TGTGCCAGCAGCCCGAGGGGGCAGGAAATCTCCTACGAGCAGTACTTC.

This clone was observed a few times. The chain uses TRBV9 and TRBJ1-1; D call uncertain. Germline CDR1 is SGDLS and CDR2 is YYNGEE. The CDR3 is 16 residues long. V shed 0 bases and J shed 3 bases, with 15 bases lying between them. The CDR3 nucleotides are TGTGCCAGCAGCGTAGAAGGGAAGTCTAGCGACACTGAAGCTTTCTTT. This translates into CASSVEGKSSDTEAFF.

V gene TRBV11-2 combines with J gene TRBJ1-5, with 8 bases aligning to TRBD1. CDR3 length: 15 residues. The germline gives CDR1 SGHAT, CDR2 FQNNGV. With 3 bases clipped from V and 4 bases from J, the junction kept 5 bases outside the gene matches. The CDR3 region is CASSFGTGLNQPQHF. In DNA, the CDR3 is TGTGCCAGCAGCTTTGGGACAGGATTAAATCAGCCCCAGCATTTT.

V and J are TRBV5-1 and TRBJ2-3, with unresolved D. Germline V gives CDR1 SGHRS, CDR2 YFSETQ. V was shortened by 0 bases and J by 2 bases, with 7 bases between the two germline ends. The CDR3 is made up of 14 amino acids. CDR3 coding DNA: TGCGCCAGCAGCTTGGGACTCGTCACAGATACGCAGTATTTT. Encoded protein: CASSLGLVTDTQYF.

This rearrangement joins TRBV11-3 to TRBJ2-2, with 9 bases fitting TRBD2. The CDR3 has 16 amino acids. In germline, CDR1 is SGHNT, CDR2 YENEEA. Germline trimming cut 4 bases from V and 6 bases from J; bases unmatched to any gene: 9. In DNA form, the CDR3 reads TGTGCCAGCAGCTATCGTAGCGGGAGCTTTCCCGGGGAGCTGTTTTTT. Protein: CASSYRSGSFPGELFF.

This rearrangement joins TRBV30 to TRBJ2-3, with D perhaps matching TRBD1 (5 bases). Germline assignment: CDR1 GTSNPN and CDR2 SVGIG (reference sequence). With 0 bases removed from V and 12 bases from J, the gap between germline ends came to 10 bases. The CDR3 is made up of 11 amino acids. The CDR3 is CAWSVGGAQYF. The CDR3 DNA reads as TGTGCCTGGAGTGTAGGTGGGGCCCAGTATTTT.

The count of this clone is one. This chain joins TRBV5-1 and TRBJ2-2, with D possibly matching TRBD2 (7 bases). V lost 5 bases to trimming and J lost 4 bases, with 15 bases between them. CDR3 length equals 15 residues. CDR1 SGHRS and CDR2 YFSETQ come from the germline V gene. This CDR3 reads CASRVGGPSTGELFF. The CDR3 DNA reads TGCGCCAGCAGGGTGGGGGGGCCCTCCACCGGGGAGCTGTTTTTT. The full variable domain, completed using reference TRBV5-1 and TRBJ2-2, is KAGVTQTPRYLIKTRGQQVTLSCSPISGHRSVSWYQQTPGQGLQFLFEYFSETQRNKGNFPGRFSGRQFSNSRSEMNVSTLELGDSALYLCASRVGGPSTGELFFGEGSRLTVL.

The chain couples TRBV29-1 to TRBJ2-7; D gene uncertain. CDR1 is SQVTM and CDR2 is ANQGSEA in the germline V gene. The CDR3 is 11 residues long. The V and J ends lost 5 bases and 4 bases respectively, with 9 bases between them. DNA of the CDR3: TGCAGCGTTTTCGGGTCATACGAGCAGTACTTC. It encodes CSVFGSYEQYF.

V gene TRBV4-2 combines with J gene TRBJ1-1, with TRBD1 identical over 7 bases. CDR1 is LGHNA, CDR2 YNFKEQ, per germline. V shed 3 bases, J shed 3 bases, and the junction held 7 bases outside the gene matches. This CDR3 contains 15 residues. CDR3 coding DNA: TGTGCCAGCAGCCAGGGACAGATTGGGGACACTGAAGCTTTCTTT. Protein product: CASSQGQIGDTEAFF.

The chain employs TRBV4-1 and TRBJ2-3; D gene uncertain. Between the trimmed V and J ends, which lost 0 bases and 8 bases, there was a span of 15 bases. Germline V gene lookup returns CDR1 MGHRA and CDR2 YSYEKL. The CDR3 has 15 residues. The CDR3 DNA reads TGCGCCAGCAGCCAAGATTACCAGGATGATACTACGCAGTATTTT. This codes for CASSQDYQDDTTQYF.